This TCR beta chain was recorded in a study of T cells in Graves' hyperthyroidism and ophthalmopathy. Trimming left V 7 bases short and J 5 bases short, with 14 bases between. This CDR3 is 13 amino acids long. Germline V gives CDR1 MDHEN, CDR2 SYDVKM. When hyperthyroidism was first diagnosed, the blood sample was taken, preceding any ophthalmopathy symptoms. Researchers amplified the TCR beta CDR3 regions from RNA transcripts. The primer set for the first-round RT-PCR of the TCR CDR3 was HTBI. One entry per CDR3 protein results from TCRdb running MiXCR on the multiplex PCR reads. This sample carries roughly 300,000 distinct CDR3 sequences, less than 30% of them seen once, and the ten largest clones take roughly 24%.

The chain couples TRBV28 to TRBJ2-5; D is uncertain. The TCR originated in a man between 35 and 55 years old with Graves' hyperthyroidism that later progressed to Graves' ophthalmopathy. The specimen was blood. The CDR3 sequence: CASTTTTQETQYF. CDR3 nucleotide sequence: TGTGCCAGCACCACGACAACCCAGGAGACCCAGTACTTC.